This is a list of T cell receptor beta chains from one sample in a study of preoperative IRX-2 immunotherapy in early breast cancer. Sequencing was performed with immunoSEQ multiplex PCR; in TCRdb, only in-frame clones are kept and a portion is missing. The sample records roughly 62,000 clones, approximately 93% being singletons. The sample was collected from a patient treated with IRX-2 immunotherapy. Receptors were obtained from a human donor with breast cancer. The CDR3 runs from the conserved cysteine through the conserved F or W.

V gene	J gene	CDR3 protein
TRBV6-1	TRBJ1-6	CASSELEADSPLHF
TRBV18	TRBJ2-3	CASSPQTGTGFGTDTQYF
TRBV9	TRBJ1-6	CASSEWGSAPLHF
TRBV7-2	TRBJ1-5	CASSLRGWEAQHF
TRBV15	TRBJ2-3	CATSSSDYRTDTQYF
TRBV7-3	TRBJ1-5	CASSLGYNQPQHF
TRBV6-1	TRBJ1-1	CASSRQGARTEAFF
TRBV25-1	TRBJ1-1	CASSVGVKYTEAFF
TRBV15	TRBJ2-1	CATSRYRDSKNEQFF
TRBV5-4	TRBJ1-2	CASSSRTGSKIWDGYTF
TRBV23-1	TRBJ2-1	CASSQRPLVNGPEQFF
TRBV7-2	TRBJ1-1	CASSLGGLNTEAFF
TRBV9	TRBJ1-2	CASSVTGFGYTF
TRBV5-4	TRBJ2-3	CASSSKVGGRADTQYF
TRBV7-2	TRBJ1-4	CASSLGGGENEKLFF
TRBV9	TRBJ2-1	CASSLGGGEQFF
TRBV7-3	TRBJ2-1	CASSSHGGVAYNEQFF
TRBV20-1	TRBJ1-2	CSARVGYGYTF
TRBV7-2	TRBJ1-2	CASSPDRRYGYTF
TRBV28	TRBJ1-2	CASSFGANYGYTF
TRBV29-1	TRBJ2-1	CSVHHGTSNEQFF
TRBV7-3	TRBJ2-5	CASSEGLAGETQYF
TRBV7-8	TRBJ1-1	CASSLVITAPEAFF
TRBV6-1	TRBJ1-5	CASREQANQPQHF
TRBV7-2	TRBJ1-5	CASSSSTQGHYSNQPQHF
TRBV29-1	TRBJ1-2	CSVARDTDYGYTF
TRBV15	TRBJ2-3	CATSTFGRDTQYF
TRBV11-1	TRBJ2-7	CASSQQGYEQYF
TRBV21-1	TRBJ2-1	CASGLRGGLRISYNEQFF
TRBV2	TRBJ1-2	CASSSGPGYTF
TRBV5-4	TRBJ1-1	CASSRVVGGGGDTEAFF
TRBV19	TRBJ1-6	CASSSTGSSYNSPLHF
TRBV4-3	TRBJ1-2	CASSQVSGGGTSYTF
TRBV4-3	TRBJ2-5	CASSQSTGTIQETQYF
TRBV5-1	TRBJ1-1	CASSLAAAGNREAFF
TRBV7-2	TRBJ2-5	CASSHTSGALETQYF
TRBV6-4	TRBJ1-6	CASRTGTDSPLHF
TRBV7-9	TRBJ2-2	CASSSQGAQTGELFF
TRBV28	TRBJ1-2	CASSKGTGEGYTF
TRBV4-1	TRBJ2-7	CASSGAASGNYEQYF
TRBV5-1	TRBJ2-2	CASSPDSGWTGELFF
TRBV5-1	TRBJ2-6	CASSPRSGTEGANVLTF